This T cell receptor beta chain was retrieved from a study of OX40 agonist ivuxolimab in advanced cancers. Looking at the study overall: Head and neck, renal cell, melanoma or hepatocellular carcinoma were the cancers that dose-escalation patients had.

Here immunoSEQ multiplex PCR was the method, and the copy in TCRdb shows in-frame clones only, minus some. The repertoire holds 45,000 to 75,000 clones, with around 75% as singletons. V shed 5 bases and J 6 bases; nucleotides not matched to a gene: 14. Germline CDR1 reads SEHNR; CDR2 reads FQNEAQ (reference sequence). The CDR3 has 17 amino acids. The material sequenced was CD4+ or CD8+ T cells sorted from blood, taken in a trial of the OX40 agonist ivuxolimab. V and J are TRBV7-9 and TRBJ2-1; 9 nucleotides align to TRBD2. The sequence derives from an adult with an advanced solid tumor such as melanoma, head and neck, liver or kidney cancer. CDR3 sequence reads: CASSRSGGPGRVNEQFF. The CDR3 bases are TGTGCCAGCAGCCGCAGCGGGGGGCCAGGTAGGGTCAATGAGCAGTTCTTC. Full variable domain (rest looked up from reference TRBV7-9 and TRBJ2-1): DTGVSQNPRHKITKRGQNVTFRCDPISEHNRLYWYRQTLGQGPEFLTYFQNEAQLEKSRLLSDRFSAERPKGSFSTLEIQRTEQGDSAMYLCASSRSGGPGRVNEQFFGPGTRLTVL.